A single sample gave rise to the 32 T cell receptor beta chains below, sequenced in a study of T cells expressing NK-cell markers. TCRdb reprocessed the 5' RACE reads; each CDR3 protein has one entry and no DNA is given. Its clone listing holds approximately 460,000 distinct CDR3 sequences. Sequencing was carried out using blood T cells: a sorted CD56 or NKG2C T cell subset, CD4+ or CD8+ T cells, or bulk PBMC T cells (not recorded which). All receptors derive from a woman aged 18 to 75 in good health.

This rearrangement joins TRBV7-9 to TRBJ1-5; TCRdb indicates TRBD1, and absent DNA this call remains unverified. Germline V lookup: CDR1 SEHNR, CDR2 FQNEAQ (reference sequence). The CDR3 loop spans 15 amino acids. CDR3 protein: CASSLEGRAGQPQHF. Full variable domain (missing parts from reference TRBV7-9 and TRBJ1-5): DTGVSQNPRHKITKRGQNVTFRCDPISEHNRLYWYRQTLGQGPEFLTYFQNEAQLEKSRLLSDRFSAERPKGSFSTLEIQRTEQGDSAMYLCASSLEGRAGQPQHFGDGTRLSIL.

This chain's CDR3 is CSAPYRAGDNTDTQYF. The gene calls are TRBV20-1 and TRBJ2-3; TCRdb gives TRBD2 as the D gene, but with no DNA this cannot be confirmed. The V gene's germline CDR1 is DFQATT and CDR2 SNEGSKA (reference sequence). The CDR3 length is 16 residues.

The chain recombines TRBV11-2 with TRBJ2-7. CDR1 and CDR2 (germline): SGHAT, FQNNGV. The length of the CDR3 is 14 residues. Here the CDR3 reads CASSPRVGSYEQYF.

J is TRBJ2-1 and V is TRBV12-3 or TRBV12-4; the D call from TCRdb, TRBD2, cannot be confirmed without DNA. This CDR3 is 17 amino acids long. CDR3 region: CASSSRGLPSSYNEQFF.

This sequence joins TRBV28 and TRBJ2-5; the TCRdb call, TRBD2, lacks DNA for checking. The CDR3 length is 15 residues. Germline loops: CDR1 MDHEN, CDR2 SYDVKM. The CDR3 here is CASSTGTSGEETQYF.

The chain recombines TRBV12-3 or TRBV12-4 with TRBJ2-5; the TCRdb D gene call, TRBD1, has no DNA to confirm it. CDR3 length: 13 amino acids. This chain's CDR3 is CASSYNRGETQYF.

CDR3 residues: CASSLNSRTEAFF. The chain couples TRBV7-3 to TRBJ1-1. Germline CDR1 SGHTA, CDR2 FQGTGA. This CDR3 spans 13 amino acids.

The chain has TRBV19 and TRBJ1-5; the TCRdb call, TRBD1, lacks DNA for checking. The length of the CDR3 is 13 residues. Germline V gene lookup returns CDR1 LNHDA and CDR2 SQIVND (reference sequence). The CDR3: CASRGDRDQPQHF.

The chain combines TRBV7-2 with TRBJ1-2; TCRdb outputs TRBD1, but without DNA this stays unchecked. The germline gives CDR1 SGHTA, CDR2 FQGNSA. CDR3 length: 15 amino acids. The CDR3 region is CASSTATGTTYGYTF. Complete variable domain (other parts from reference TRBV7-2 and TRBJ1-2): GAGVSQSPSNKVTEKGKDVELRCDPISGHTALYWYRQSLGQGLEFLIYFQGNSAPDKSGLPSDRFSAERTGGSVSTLTIQRTQQEDSAVYLCASSTATGTTYGYTFGSGTRLTVV.

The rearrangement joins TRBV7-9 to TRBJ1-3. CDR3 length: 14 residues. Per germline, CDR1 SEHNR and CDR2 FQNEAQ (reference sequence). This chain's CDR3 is CASSFGTSGNTIYF.

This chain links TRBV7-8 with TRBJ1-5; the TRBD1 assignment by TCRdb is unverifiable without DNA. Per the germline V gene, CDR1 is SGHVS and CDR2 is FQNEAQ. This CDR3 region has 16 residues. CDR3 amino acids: CASRLSKGMGNQPQHF.

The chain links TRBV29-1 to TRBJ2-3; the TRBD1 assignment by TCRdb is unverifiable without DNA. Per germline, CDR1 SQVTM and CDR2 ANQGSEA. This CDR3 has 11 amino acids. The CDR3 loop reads CSPGTEDTQYF.

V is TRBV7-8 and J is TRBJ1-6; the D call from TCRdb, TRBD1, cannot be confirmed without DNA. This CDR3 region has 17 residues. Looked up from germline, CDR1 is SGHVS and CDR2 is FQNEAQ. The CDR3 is CASSPNPGQAFNSPLHF.

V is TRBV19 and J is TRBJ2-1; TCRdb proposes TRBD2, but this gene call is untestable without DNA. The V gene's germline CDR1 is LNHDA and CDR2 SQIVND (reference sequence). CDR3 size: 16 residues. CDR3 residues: CASSLLAGGGDNEQFF.

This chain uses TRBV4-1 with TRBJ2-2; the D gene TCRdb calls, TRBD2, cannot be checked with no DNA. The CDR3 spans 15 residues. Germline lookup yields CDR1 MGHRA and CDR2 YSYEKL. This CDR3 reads CASSQERGGRGELFF.

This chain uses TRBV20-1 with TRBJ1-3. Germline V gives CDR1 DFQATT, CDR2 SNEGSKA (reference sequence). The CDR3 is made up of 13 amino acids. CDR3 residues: CSAGQNSGNTIYF.

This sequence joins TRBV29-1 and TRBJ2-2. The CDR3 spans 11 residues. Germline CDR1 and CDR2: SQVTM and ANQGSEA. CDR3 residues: CSVGWDGELFF.

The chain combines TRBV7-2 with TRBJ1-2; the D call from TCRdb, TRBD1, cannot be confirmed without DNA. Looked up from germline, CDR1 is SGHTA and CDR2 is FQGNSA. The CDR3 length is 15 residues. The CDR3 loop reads CASSKRQGGYYGYTF.

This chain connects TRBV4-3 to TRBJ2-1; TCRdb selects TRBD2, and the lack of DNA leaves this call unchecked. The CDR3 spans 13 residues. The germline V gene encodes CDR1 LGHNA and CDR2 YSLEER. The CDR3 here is CASSQDWRAEQFF.

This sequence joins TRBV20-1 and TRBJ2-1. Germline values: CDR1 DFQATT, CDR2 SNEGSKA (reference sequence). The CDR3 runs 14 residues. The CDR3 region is CSARGQVGYNEQFF.

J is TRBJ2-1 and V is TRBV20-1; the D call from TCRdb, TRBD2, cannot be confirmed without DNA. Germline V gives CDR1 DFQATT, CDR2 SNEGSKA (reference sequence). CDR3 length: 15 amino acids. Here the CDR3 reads CSARDRVRSYNEQFF.

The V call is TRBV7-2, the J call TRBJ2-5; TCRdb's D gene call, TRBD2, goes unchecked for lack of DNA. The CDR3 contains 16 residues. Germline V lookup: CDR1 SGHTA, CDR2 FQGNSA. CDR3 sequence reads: CASSQPDLASQETQYF.

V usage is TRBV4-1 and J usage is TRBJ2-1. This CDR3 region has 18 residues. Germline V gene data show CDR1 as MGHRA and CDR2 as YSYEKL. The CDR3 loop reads CASSQELRTQGSYNEQFF.

This CDR3 is CASSFNRGYNEQFF. The chain couples TRBV12-3 or TRBV12-4 to TRBJ2-1; the D call of TRBD1 rests on TCRdb alone, since no DNA is present to check it. This CDR3 region has 14 residues.

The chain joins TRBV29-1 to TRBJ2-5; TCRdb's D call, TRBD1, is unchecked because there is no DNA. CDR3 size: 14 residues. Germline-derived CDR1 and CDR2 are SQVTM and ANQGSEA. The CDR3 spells CSVHGQGARETQYF. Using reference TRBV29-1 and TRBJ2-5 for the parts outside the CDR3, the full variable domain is SAVISQKPSRDICQRGTSLTIQCQVDSQVTMMFWYRQQPGQSLTLIATANQGSEATYESGFVIDKFPISRPNLTFSTLTVSNMSPEDSSIYLCSVHGQGARETQYFGPGTRLLVL.

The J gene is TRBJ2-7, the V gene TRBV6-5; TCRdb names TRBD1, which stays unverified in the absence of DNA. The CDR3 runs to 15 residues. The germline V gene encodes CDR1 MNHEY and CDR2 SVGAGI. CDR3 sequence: CASSYADSRSYEQYF.

This chain's CDR3 is CASSFTQGQEGAFF. This rearrangement joins TRBV7-9 to TRBJ1-1; the D gene TCRdb calls, TRBD1, cannot be checked with no DNA. This CDR3 has 14 residues. The germline V gene encodes CDR1 SEHNR and CDR2 FQNEAQ (reference sequence).

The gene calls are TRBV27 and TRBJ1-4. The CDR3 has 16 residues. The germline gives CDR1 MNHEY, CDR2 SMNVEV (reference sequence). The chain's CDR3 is CASSSGWGATNEKLFF.

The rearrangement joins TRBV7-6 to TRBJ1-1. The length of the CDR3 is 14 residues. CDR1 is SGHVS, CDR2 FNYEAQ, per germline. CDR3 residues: CASSLAPRDTEAFF.

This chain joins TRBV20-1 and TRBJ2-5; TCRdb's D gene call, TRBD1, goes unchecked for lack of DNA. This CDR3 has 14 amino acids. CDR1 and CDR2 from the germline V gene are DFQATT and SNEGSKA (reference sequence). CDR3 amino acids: CSARRTGFQETQYF.

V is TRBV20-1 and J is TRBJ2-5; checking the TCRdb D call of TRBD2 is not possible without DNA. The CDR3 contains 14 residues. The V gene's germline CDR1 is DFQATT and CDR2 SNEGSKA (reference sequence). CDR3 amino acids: CTGFGGSVQETQYF.

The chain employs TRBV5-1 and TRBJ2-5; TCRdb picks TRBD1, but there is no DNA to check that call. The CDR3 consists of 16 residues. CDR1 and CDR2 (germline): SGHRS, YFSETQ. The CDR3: CASSLEGRGIQETQYF.